This T cell receptor (beta chain) originates from a study of CD8 T cells in Susac syndrome. RNA, at about 0.5 to 1 ug, was reverse transcribed with random hexamers. Multiplex immunoSEQ PCR targeted 54 Vbeta and 13 Jbeta TCR beta segments. Each CDR3 protein gets one entry after TCRdb re-called the immunoSEQ multiplex PCR reads with MiXCR. The sample includes some 120,000 distinct CDR3 sequences, 94% of them seen just once. The V and J ends lost 2 bases and 0 bases, in that order; junction bases with no gene match: 6. CDR1 and CDR2 (germline): SGHTA, FQGNSA. This CDR3 is 17 amino acids long. In this sample, this clonotype turned up once. TCR beta sequences were obtained from blood CD8+ and CD4+ T cells. Negative isolation was applied to CD8+ and CD4+ T cells, and FACS enrichment was applied to TEMRA cells.

The chain carries TRBV7-2 and TRBJ2-1, with 8 bases that match TRBD1. The sample consisted of CD4+ T cells from PBMCs. The sequence was collected from a human donor in good health. The CDR3: CASSLTGGFGSYNEQFF. CDR3 bases: TGTGCCAGCAGCTTAACAGGGGGGTTCGGCTCCTACAATGAGCAGTTCTTC.